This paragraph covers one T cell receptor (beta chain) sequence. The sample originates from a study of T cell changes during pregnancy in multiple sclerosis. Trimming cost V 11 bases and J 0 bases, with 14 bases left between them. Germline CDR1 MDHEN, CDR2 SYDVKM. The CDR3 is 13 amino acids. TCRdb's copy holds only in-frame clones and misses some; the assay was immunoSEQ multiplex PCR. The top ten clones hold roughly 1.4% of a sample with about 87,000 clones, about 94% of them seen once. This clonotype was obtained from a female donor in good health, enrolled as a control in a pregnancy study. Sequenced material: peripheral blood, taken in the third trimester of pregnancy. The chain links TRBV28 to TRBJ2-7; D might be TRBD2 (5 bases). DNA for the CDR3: TGTGCCGCTACGACTACCCTCTCCTACGAGCAGTACTTC. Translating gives CAATTTLSYEQYF.